Presented here are 13 T cell receptor beta chains from one specimen sequenced in a study of blood T cell repertoires in COVID-19. Some clones are missing from TCRdb's copy, which holds only in-frame ones; the method was immunoSEQ multiplex PCR. The table lists 300,000 or so clones, roughly 88% of them singletons. The sequencing input was peripheral blood. The receptor source for this set is a woman aged 25 to 39 who had recovered from COVID-19.

This clone was recorded only once. This rearrangement joins TRBV9 to TRBJ1-1; 7 bases are shared with TRBD1. This CDR3 is built from 16 residues. Unmatched junction bases numbered 9, after V lost 3 bases and J lost 1 base. Germline CDR1 reads SGDLS; CDR2 reads YYNGEE. The CDR3 loop reads CASSDKQGIGNTEAFF. CDR3 sequence (DNA): TGTGCCAGCAGCGATAAACAGGGGATAGGGAACACTGAAGCTTTCTTT.

This clone occurred a few times. The CDR3 nucleotides are TGTGCCAGCAGCCAAGGGTTTAGCGGGAGAACCGGGGAGCTGTTTTTT. Its protein is CASSQGFSGRTGELFF. This chain joins TRBV4-2 and TRBJ2-2, with 9 bases aligning to TRBD2. The J segment lost 5 bases and the V segment lost 1 base, leaving 5 bases of the junction unmatched. Germline V gene data show CDR1 as LGHNA and CDR2 as YNFKEQ. The CDR3 contains 16 residues.

The chain carries TRBV7-2 and TRBJ2-3; D unresolved. The CDR3 is 14 amino acids. Trimming took off 2 bases at V and 1 base at J, with 7 bases between the two ends. Looked up from germline, CDR1 is SGHTA and CDR2 is FQGNSA. The CDR3 coding sequence is TGTGCCAGCAGCTTAATGTCCGGCACAGATACGCAGTATTTT. This gives the protein CASSLMSGTDTQYF.

Here the CDR3 DNA reads TGTGCCAGCACCTGGGGTAGCGGCGAAGAGACCCAGTACTTC. Translation: CASTWGSGEETQYF. The chain couples TRBV2 to TRBJ2-5, with D tentatively TRBD2 (6 bases). The CDR3 covers 14 residues. Trimming removed 7 bases from V and 3 bases from J, with 15 bases in between. CDR1 SNHLY and CDR2 FYNNEI come from the germline V gene.

The chain employs TRBV27 and TRBJ2-3; 7 nucleotides agree with TRBD2. Looked up from germline, CDR1 is MNHEY and CDR2 is SMNVEV (reference sequence). Trimming took 4 bases from V and 2 from J; bases not matched to a gene: 9. The CDR3 contains 16 residues. CDR3 DNA: TGTGCCAGCAGTTCCCCCGGGGGGTGGGCCACAGATACGCAGTATTTT. Residues: CASSSPGGWATDTQYF.

This sequence joins TRBV24-1 and TRBJ1-5; tentative D call: TRBD1 (5 bases). This CDR3 comprises 17 residues. Germline-derived CDR1 and CDR2 are KGHDR and SFDVKD. V dropped 1 base and J dropped 4 bases, with 16 bases sitting between them. CDR3 bases: TGTGCCACCAGTGATTTAACCAAAGGAGGGGAAAATCAGCCCCAGCATTTT. This encodes CATSDLTKGGENQPQHF.

The V and J genes are TRBV15 and TRBJ1-3; a possible D gene is TRBD1 (5 bases). CDR3 length: 15 amino acids. V shed 0 bases and J shed 7 bases, with 13 bases lying between them. Germline V gene sequence: CDR1 LNHNV, CDR2 YYDKDF (reference sequence). The CDR3 reads CATSREGVGGNTIYF. The CDR3 region has the DNA TGTGCCACCAGCAGAGAGGGGGTTGGGGGGAACACCATATATTTT. The variable domain in full, with the rest retrieved from reference TRBV15 and TRBJ1-3, is DAMVIQNPRYQVTQFGKPVTLSCSQTLNHNVMYWYQQKSSQAPKLLFHYYDKDFNNEADTPDNFQSRRPNTSFCFLDIRSPGLGDTAMYLCATSREGVGGNTIYFGEGSWLTVV.

The chain employs TRBV27 and TRBJ2-1, with 8 positions matching TRBD2. Per germline, CDR1 MNHEY and CDR2 SMNVEV (reference sequence). The CDR3 length is 15 residues. Trimming at V came to 8 bases and at J to 6 bases, leaving 12 bases not matched to a gene. CDR3 amino acids: CASGTGGPFLNEQFF. In DNA, the CDR3 is TGTGCCAGCGGTACGGGGGGGCCGTTTCTCAATGAGCAGTTCTTC.

The chain has TRBV7-3 and TRBJ1-6; possibly TRBD1 for D (5 bases). Looked up from germline, CDR1 is SGHTA and CDR2 is FQGTGA. Trimming removed 2 bases from V and 8 bases from J, with 13 bases in between. The CDR3 has 15 residues. The CDR3 protein is CASSLSVQGHSPLHF. The CDR3 DNA sequence: TGTGCCAGCAGCTTATCGGTCCAGGGCCATTCACCCCTCCACTTT.

The rearrangement links TRBV6-5 to TRBJ1-2; 7 bases are shared with TRBD1. V lost 2 bases and J lost 4; bases outside the gene matches: 4. This CDR3 is 14 amino acids long. Germline V gene sequence: CDR1 MNHEY, CDR2 SVGAGI. The CDR3 spells CASSYEGGAYGYTF. The DNA for the CDR3 is TGTGCCAGCAGTTACGAAGGGGGCGCCTATGGCTACACCTTC.

This rearrangement joins TRBV4-1 to TRBJ2-5; 14 nucleotides match TRBD2. Germline values: CDR1 MGHRA, CDR2 YSYEKL. The CDR3 runs 18 residues. V shed 0 bases, J shed 5 bases, and the junction held 8 bases outside the gene matches. This CDR3 is CASSQDPGLAGGGETQYF. CDR3 nucleotide sequence: TGCGCCAGCAGCCAAGATCCTGGACTAGCGGGGGGCGGGGAGACCCAGTACTTC.

This sequence joins TRBV9 and TRBJ1-5; the match to TRBD1 covers 8 bases. With V trimmed by 7 bases and J by 4 bases, 7 bases remained unmatched. Germline V gives CDR1 SGDLS, CDR2 YYNGEE. This CDR3 contains 14 residues. CDR3: CASDPGTGNQPQHF. Here the CDR3 DNA reads TGTGCCAGCGACCCCGGGACAGGTAATCAGCCCCAGCATTTT.

J is TRBJ1-4 and V is TRBV6-4; 7 bases line up with TRBD1. The CDR3 is made up of 16 amino acids. Germline lookup yields CDR1 MRHNA and CDR2 SNTAGT. Trimming took 1 base from V and 7 from J; bases not matched to a gene: 9. CDR3: CASSDYPDRVCEKLFF. CDR3 DNA: TGTGCCAGCAGTGACTACCCTGACAGGGTATGTGAAAAACTGTTTTTT.